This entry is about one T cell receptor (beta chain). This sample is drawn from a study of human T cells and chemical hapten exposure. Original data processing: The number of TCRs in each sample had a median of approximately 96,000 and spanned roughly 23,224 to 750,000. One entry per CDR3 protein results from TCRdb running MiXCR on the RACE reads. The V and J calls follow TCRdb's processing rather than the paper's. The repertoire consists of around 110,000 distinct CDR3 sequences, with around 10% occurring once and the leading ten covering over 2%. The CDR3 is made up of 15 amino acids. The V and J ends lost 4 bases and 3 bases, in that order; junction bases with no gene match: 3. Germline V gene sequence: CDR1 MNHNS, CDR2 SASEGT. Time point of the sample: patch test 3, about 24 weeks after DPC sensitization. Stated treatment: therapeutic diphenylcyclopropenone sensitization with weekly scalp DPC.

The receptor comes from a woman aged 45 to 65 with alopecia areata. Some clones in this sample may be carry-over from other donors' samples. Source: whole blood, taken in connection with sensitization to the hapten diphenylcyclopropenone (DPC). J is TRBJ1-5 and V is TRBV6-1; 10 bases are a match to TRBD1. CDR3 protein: CASSGGQGNNQPQHF. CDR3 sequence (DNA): TGTGCCAGCAGTGGGGGACAGGGGAACAATCAGCCCCAGCATTTT.